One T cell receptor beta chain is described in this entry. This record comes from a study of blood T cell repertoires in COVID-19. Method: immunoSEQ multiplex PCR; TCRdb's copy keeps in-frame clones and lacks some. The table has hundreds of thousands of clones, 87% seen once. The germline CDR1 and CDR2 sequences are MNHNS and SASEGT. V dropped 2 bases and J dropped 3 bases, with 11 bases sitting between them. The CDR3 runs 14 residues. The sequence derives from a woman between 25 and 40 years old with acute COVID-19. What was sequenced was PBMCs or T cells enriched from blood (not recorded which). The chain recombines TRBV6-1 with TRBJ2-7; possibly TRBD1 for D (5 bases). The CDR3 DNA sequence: TGTGCCAGCAGTGAAAGACAGCTCAGCTACGAGCAGTACTTC. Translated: CASSERQLSYEQYF.